The 30 T cell receptor delta chains in this list originate from one sample, sequenced in a study of delta chains in infants with herpesvirus infections. PBMC RNA was reverse transcribed using gamma-chain- and delta-chain-specific primers. TCRdb reran clone calling via CATT on the RT-PCR reads. The table shows about 180 delta-chain clones, with 16% occurring only once. The specimen comprised peripheral blood, sampled at time point 3 of longitudinal follow-up. These receptors all stem from a human donor who was a Ugandan infant, either HIV-exposed or HIV-unexposed (not recorded which).

In its sample, this clone ranks as medium-sized. This DNA's translation differs at residue 3 from TCRdb's protein, which comes from a much larger clone; a read error is likely, and the protein shown is translated from the DNA. The genes are TRDV2 and TRDJ3; 12 bases agree with TRDD3. The germline V gene has CDR1 GEAIGNYY and CDR2 EKD. The CDR3 is made up of 18 amino acids. CDR3 sequence: CARDSTGGYSWDTRQMFF. The CDR3 DNA reads TGTGCCCGTGACAGTACTGGGGGATACAGCTGGGACACCCGACAGATGTTTTTC.

By share, this clone counts as medium-sized. A read error is the likely source, as a far larger clone sits one nucleotide away. Distinct nucleotide sequences in the sample also encode this CDR3. The chain recombines TRDV2 with TRDJ3; 12 bases line up with TRDD3. Germline V gene sequence: CDR1 GEAIGNYY, CDR2 EKD. This CDR3 comprises 18 residues. V lost 2 bases to trimming and J lost 4 bases; unmatched junction nucleotides: 5. This CDR3 is CACDSTGGYSWDTRQMFF. Written as DNA, the CDR3 is TGTGCCTGTGACAGTACTGGGGGATACAGTTGGGACACCCGACAGATGTTTTTC.

This clone is judged medium-sized. TCRdb's protein, taken from a much larger clone, differs from this DNA's translation at residue 10, likely owing to a read error; the protein displayed comes from the DNA. The CDR3 loop is CACDSTGGYNWDTRQMFF. The CDR3 DNA follows: TGTGCCTGTGACAGTACTGGGGGATACAACTGGGACACCCGACAGATGTTTTTC. The chain links TRDV2 to TRDJ3; the match to TRDD3 covers 12 bases. The CDR3 has 18 amino acids. Trimming cost V 2 bases and J 3 bases; bases outside gene matches: 4. Germline V gene data show CDR1 as GEAIGNYY and CDR2 as EKD.

Of note for this clone: Translating this DNA gives a protein that differs at residue 10 from the TCRdb one, which belongs to a much larger clone; a read error is likely, and the protein shown is this translation. V gene TRDV2 combines with J gene TRDJ3; 12 bases agree with TRDD3. The V segment lost 2 bases and the J segment 3 bases; nucleotides outside the gene matches: 4. The CDR3 runs to 18 residues. The germline gives CDR1 GEAIGNYY, CDR2 EKD. CDR3 in DNA: TGTGCCTGTGACAGTACTGGGGGATACATCTGGGACACCCGACAGATGTTTTTC. It specifies CACDSTGGYIWDTRQMFF.

On this clone: For this DNA, TCRdb reports the protein of a much larger clone, which diverges at residue 11, most likely from a read error; the protein presented here is translated directly from the DNA. The chain employs TRDV2 and TRDJ3; 12 bases align to TRDD3. V lost 2 bases and J lost 5; bases outside the gene matches: 6. The germline V gene has CDR1 GEAIGNYY and CDR2 EKD. CDR3 length: 18 amino acids. The CDR3 reads CACDSTGGYSRDTRQMFF. In DNA, the CDR3 is TGTGCCTGTGACAGTACTGGGGGATACAGCCGGGACACCCGACAGATGTTTTTC.

Regarding this clone: This is likely an artifact of a read error, given a far larger clone one base away. This sample includes further DNA sequences coding for the same CDR3. This chain uses TRDV2 with TRDJ3, with 12 bases aligning to TRDD3. Germline V gene lookup returns CDR1 GEAIGNYY and CDR2 EKD. The CDR3 covers 18 residues. CDR3: CACDSTGGYSWDTRQMFF. For the CDR3, the DNA is TGTGCTTGTGACAGTACTGGGGGATACAGCTGGGACACCCGACAGATGTTTTTC.

This clone was recorded a few times. TCRdb's listed protein matches a much larger clone and diverges from this DNA's translation at residue 9, likely through a read error; the protein shown comes from the DNA. This chain links TRDV1 with TRDJ1; 7 nucleotides agree with TRDD3. V was pared by 2 bases and J by 0 bases, with 12 bases of the junction left unmatched. CDR1 is TSWWSYY and CDR2 is QGS in the germline V gene. The length of the CDR3 is 18 residues. As DNA, the CDR3 is TGTGCTCTTGGGGAATCTGGGGGCCTCACCCCTCACACCGATAAACTCATCTTT. Protein product: CALGESGGLTPHTDKLIF.

This clone occurred once. This CDR3 is CALSPTPAWGLRTDKLIF. CDR3 sequence (DNA): TGTGCTCTGTCCCCTACGCCAGCCTGGGGCCTGCGGACCGATAAACTCATCTTT. This rearrangement joins TRDV1 to TRDJ1; the D gene is possibly TRDD3 (6 bases). Per germline, CDR1 TSWWSYY and CDR2 QGS. The CDR3 contains 18 residues. V was clipped by 9 bases and J by 2 bases, with 28 bases between them.

About this clone: The likely explanation is a read error, given a far larger clone one base away. This sample also contains other DNA sequences that code for the same CDR3. J is TRDJ1 and V is TRDV1; no clear D. The CDR3 loop spans 16 amino acids. The V gene lost 2 bases and the J gene lost 1 base, with 14 bases spanning the gap. Germline V gene sequence: CDR1 TSWWSYY, CDR2 QGS. The DNA of the CDR3 is TGTGCTCTTGGGGAATACCCTGGACCCTTCACCGATAAACTCATCTTT. Amino acids: CALGEYPGPFTDKLIF.

This clone was detected only a few times. This DNA's translation and the protein TCRdb lists, from a much larger clone, do not match at residue 4, likely due to a read error; the protein shown is translated from the DNA. The gene calls are TRDV1 and TRDJ1; D remains ambiguous. This CDR3 has 16 amino acids. Germline V lookup: CDR1 TSWWSYY, CDR2 QGS. CDR3 region: CALREYPGPFTDKLIF. The DNA for the CDR3 is TGTGCTCTTAGGGAATATCCTGGACCCTTCACCGATAAACTCATCTTT.

Comment on this clone: Translating this DNA gives a protein that differs at residue 17 from the TCRdb one, which belongs to a much larger clone; a read error is likely, and the protein shown is this translation. The chain combines TRDV1 with TRDJ1; 7 bases match TRDD3. Germline V gives CDR1 TSWWSYY, CDR2 QGS. This CDR3 comprises 18 residues. Written as DNA, the CDR3 is TGTGCTCTTGGGGAATCTGGGGGCTTCACCCCTCACACCGATAAACTCACCTTT. Residues: CALGESGGFTPHTDKLTF.

Details on this clone: The protein TCRdb gives is from a much larger clone and does not agree with this DNA's translation at residue 3, likely a read error; the protein shown here comes from the DNA. The chain uses TRDV1 and TRDJ1; 7 bases map to TRDD3. The CDR3 runs 18 residues. Germline V gene data show CDR1 as TSWWSYY and CDR2 as QGS. The CDR3: CARGESGGFTPHTDKLIF. The CDR3, as DNA: TGTGCTCGTGGGGAATCTGGGGGCTTCACCCCTCACACCGATAAACTCATCTTT.

The V and J genes are TRDV1 and TRDJ4, with D maybe TRDD3 (6 bases). Trimming took 1 base from V and 3 from J, leaving 30 bases between them. The germline gives CDR1 TSWWSYY, CDR2 QGS. The CDR3 is 20 amino acids. This chain's CDR3 is CALGERSLSYWERGTGPLIF. CDR3 sequence (DNA): TGTGCTCTTGGGGAACGGTCTCTTTCGTACTGGGAACGGGGCACAGGACCCCTGATCTTT.

For this clone: This likely reflects a read error, since a far larger clone is one base away. Other DNA sequences of this sample code for an identical CDR3. CDR3 DNA sequence: TGTGCCTGTGATAGTACTGGGGGATACAGCTGGGACACCCGACAGATGTTTTTC. It codes for CACDSTGGYSWDTRQMFF. The chain employs TRDV2 and TRDJ3, with 12 bases that match TRDD3. Germline CDR1 reads GEAIGNYY; CDR2 reads EKD. The CDR3 has 18 amino acids. The V segment lost 4 bases and the J segment 3 bases; nucleotides outside the gene matches: 6.

This clone is medium-sized (0.01 to 0.1%). The TCRdb record carries a much larger clone's protein, which differs from this DNA's translation at residue 10; a read error is the likely cause, and the protein listed here is the DNA translation. The chain joins TRDV2 to TRDJ3; 13 bases line up with TRDD3. Germline trimming cut 2 bases from V and 3 bases from J; bases unmatched to any gene: 3. The CDR3 runs 18 residues. From germline, CDR1 is GEAIGNYY and CDR2 EKD. The CDR3 protein is CACDSTGGYGWDTRQMFF. In DNA, the CDR3 is TGTGCCTGTGACAGTACTGGGGGATACGGCTGGGACACCCGACAGATGTTTTTC.

This clone occurred a few times. TCRdb records a much larger clone's protein for this DNA, with a difference at residue 5 that likely arises from a read error; the protein given is the translation of the DNA. This chain joins TRDV1 and TRDJ1, with 7 bases identical to TRDD3. Looked up from germline, CDR1 is TSWWSYY and CDR2 is QGS. The CDR3 extends over 18 amino acids. With V trimmed by 3 bases and J by 0 bases, 13 bases remained unmatched. Here the CDR3 reads CALGDSGGFTPHTDKLIF. The CDR3 bases are TGTGCTCTTGGGGATTCTGGGGGCTTCACCCCTCACACCGATAAACTCATCTTT.

As for this clone: A far larger clone is off by one base, so a read error is likely. Other DNA sequences of this sample code for an identical CDR3. In DNA form, the CDR3 reads TGTGCTCTTGGGGAATATCCTGGACCCTTCACGGATAAACTCATCTTT. It codes for CALGEYPGPFTDKLIF. The rearrangement links TRDV1 to TRDJ1; D possibly corresponds to TRDD2 (5 bases). With 2 bases removed from V and 5 bases from J, the gap between germline ends came to 18 bases. The length of the CDR3 is 16 residues. Germline loops: CDR1 TSWWSYY, CDR2 QGS.

Comment on this clone: TCRdb's entry gives the protein of a much larger clone, which mismatches this DNA's translation at residue 4, likely from a read error; the protein reported here is translated from the DNA. The J gene is TRDJ1, the V gene TRDV1; 7 nucleotides agree with TRDD3. From germline, CDR1 is TSWWSYY and CDR2 QGS. CDR3 size: 18 residues. This chain's CDR3 is CALVESGGFTPHTDKLIF. The CDR3 nucleotides read TGTGCTCTTGTGGAATCTGGGGGCTTCACCCCTCACACCGATAAACTCATCTTT.

This clone was observed a handful of times. TCRdb lists the protein of a much larger clone for this DNA, which differs at residue 3, so this is likely a read error; the protein given here is translated from the DNA itself. The V and J genes are TRDV2 and TRDJ3; 12 nucleotides align to TRDD3. The CDR3 is 18 residues long. CDR1 and CDR2 from the germline V gene are GEAIGNYY and EKD. This chain's CDR3 is CAGDSTGGYSWDTRQMFF. CDR3 in DNA: TGTGCCGGTGACAGTACTGGGGGATACAGCTGGGACACCCGACAGATGTTTTTC.

By proportion, this clone is medium-sized. The protein that TCRdb holds for this DNA derives from a much larger clone and differs from the translated DNA at residue 12, which likely indicates a read error; the protein shown here is translated from the DNA. This chain joins TRDV1 and TRDJ1; weak D call: TRDD2 (5 bases). Germline V CDR1 and CDR2: TSWWSYY, QGS. This CDR3 region has 16 residues. The CDR3, as DNA: TGTGCTCTTGGGGAATATCCTGGACCCTTCACCAATAAACTCATCTTT. Translating it yields CALGEYPGPFTNKLIF.

As regards this clone: TCRdb records a much larger clone's protein for this DNA, with a difference at residue 8 that likely arises from a read error; the protein given is the translation of the DNA. The chain uses TRDV2 and TRDJ3, with 7 bases fitting TRDD3. The CDR3 totals 18 residues. V lost 2 bases to trimming and J lost 3 bases; unmatched junction nucleotides: 9. Germline CDR1 and CDR2: GEAIGNYY and EKD. The CDR3 sequence is CACDSTGVYSWDTRQMFF. In nucleotides, the CDR3 is TGTGCCTGTGACAGTACTGGGGTATACAGCTGGGACACCCGACAGATGTTTTTC.

Comment on this clone: TCRdb attributes to this sequence the protein of a much larger clone, which differs from the DNA translation at residue 16; a read error is likely, and the protein displayed is translated from the DNA. V gene TRDV2 combines with J gene TRDJ3; 12 bases map to TRDD3. CDR1 and CDR2 from the germline V gene are GEAIGNYY and EKD. The CDR3 extends over 18 amino acids. CDR3 DNA sequence: TGTGCCTGTGACAGTACTGGGGGATACAGCTGGGACACCCGACAGGTGTTTTTC. Translation: CACDSTGGYSWDTRQVFF.

Note on this clone: TCRdb shows a much larger clone's protein in place of this DNA's translation, and the two differ at residue 9, likely through a read error; the protein shown is translated from the DNA. The chain recombines TRDV1 with TRDJ1, with TRDD3 matching over 7 bases. Trimming removed 2 bases from V and 0 bases from J; junction bases left unmatched: 12. The CDR3 runs to 18 residues. CDR1 is TSWWSYY and CDR2 is QGS in the germline V gene. The CDR3 DNA is TGTGCTCTTGGGGAATCTGGGGGCTGCACCCCTCACACCGATAAACTCATCTTT. This gives the protein CALGESGGCTPHTDKLIF.

On this clone itself: This likely traces to a read error, being one base from a far larger clone. The identical CDR3 is also encoded by other nucleotide sequences in the sample. The chain recombines TRDV1 with TRDJ1, with 7 nucleotides matching TRDD3. The V gene's germline CDR1 is TSWWSYY and CDR2 QGS. The CDR3 loop spans 18 amino acids. The CDR3 spells CALGESGGFTPHTDKLIF. The CDR3 nucleotides are TGTGCTCTCGGGGAATCTGGGGGCTTCACCCCTCACACCGATAAACTCATCTTT.

This clone came up a few times. The protein TCRdb lists belongs to a much larger clone and differs from this DNA's translation at residue 4, which points to a read error; the protein shown is made from the DNA. The chain is built from TRDV2 and TRDJ3; TRDD3 agrees at 12 bases. The CDR3 totals 18 residues. V lost 5 bases to trimming and J lost 3 bases; unmatched junction nucleotides: 7. Germline CDR1 reads GEAIGNYY; CDR2 reads EKD. CDR3 DNA sequence: TGTGCCTGTGGCAGTACTGGGGGATACAGCTGGGACACCCGACAGATGTTTTTC. This codes for CACGSTGGYSWDTRQMFF.

Note on this clone: The TCRdb protein comes from a much larger clone and disagrees with this DNA's translation at residue 17, likely due to a read error; the protein given here is derived from the DNA. V and J are TRDV2 and TRDJ3, with 12 bases matching TRDD3. Germline CDR1 reads GEAIGNYY; CDR2 reads EKD. The CDR3 contains 18 residues. CDR3 sequence reads: CACDSTGGYSWDTRQMIF. For the CDR3, the DNA is TGTGCCTGTGACAGTACTGGGGGATACAGCTGGGACACCCGACAGATGATTTTC.

This clone was picked up a small number of times. This is likely an artifact of a read error, given a far larger clone one base away. At the DNA level, this CDR3 is encoded by other sequences in the same sample as well. CDR3: CALGEYPGPFTDKLIF. The CDR3 DNA is TGTGCTCTTGGGGAATATCCTGGACCCTTCACCGACAAACTCATCTTT. The chain is built from TRDV1 and TRDJ1; possible D gene TRDD2, 5 bases. The CDR3 is 16 residues long. Germline CDR1 TSWWSYY, CDR2 QGS.

There are a few counts of this clone. TCRdb lists the protein of a much larger clone for this DNA, which differs at residue 12, so this is likely a read error; the protein given here is translated from the DNA itself. This chain connects TRDV1 to TRDJ1; tentative D call: TRDD2 (5 bases). This CDR3 comprises 16 residues. Germline values: CDR1 TSWWSYY, CDR2 QGS. The CDR3 loop reads CALGEYPGPFTGKLIF. CDR3 in DNA: TGTGCTCTTGGGGAATATCCTGGACCCTTCACCGGTAAACTCATCTTT.

This clone was detected only a few times. This DNA's translation and the protein TCRdb lists, from a much larger clone, do not match at residue 14, likely due to a read error; the protein shown is translated from the DNA. This sequence joins TRDV1 and TRDJ1, with D maybe TRDD2 (5 bases). The CDR3 extends over 16 amino acids. In germline, CDR1 is TSWWSYY, CDR2 QGS. CDR3 amino acids: CALGEYPGPFTDKRIF. In DNA, the CDR3 is TGTGCTCTTGGGGAATATCCTGGACCCTTCACCGATAAACGCATCTTT.

This clone was counted only a few times. For this DNA, TCRdb reports the protein of a much larger clone, which diverges at residue 8, most likely from a read error; the protein presented here is translated directly from the DNA. The CDR3 region has the DNA TGTGCTCTTGGGGAATCTGGGGACTTCACCCCTCACACCGATAAACTCATCTTT. This encodes CALGESGDFTPHTDKLIF. This chain joins TRDV1 and TRDJ1, with D perhaps TRDD3 (6 bases). V gave up 2 bases and J gave up 0 bases, with 19 bases separating them. The CDR3 runs 18 residues. Germline lookup yields CDR1 TSWWSYY and CDR2 QGS.